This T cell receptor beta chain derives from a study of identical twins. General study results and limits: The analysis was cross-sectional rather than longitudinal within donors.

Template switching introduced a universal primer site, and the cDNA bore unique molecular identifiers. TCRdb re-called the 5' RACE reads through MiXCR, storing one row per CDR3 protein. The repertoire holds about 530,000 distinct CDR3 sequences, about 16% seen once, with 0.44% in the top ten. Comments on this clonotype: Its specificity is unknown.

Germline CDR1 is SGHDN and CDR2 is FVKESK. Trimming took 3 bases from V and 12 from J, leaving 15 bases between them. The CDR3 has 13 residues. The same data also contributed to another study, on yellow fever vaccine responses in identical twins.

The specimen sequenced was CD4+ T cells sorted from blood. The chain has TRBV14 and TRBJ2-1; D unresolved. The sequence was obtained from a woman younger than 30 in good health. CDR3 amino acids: CASSHLPWGWQFF. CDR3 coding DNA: TGTGCCAGCAGCCATCTCCCCTGGGGATGGCAGTTCTTC.